This is a list of T cell receptor beta chains from one sample in a study of graft-versus-host responses after intestinal transplantation. The method was immunoSEQ multiplex PCR; TCRdb's version includes in-frame clones alone and lacks a portion of them. The sample consists of fewer than 95,000 clones, around 93% of them appearing once. Antigen specificity for these receptors is unknown. Sequenced material: unstimulated CD8+ T cells sorted from spleen or lymph node cells, taken before intestinal transplant. These receptors all come from a human donor who received an intestinal transplant. Both conserved end residues are trimmed from each CDR3.

TRBJ2-7 | TRBV11-3 | 13 | ASSLESGGGDEQY
TRBJ2-6 | TRBV4-3 | 17 | ASSQRRGQGFSGANVLT
TRBJ1-2 | TRBV6-5 | 12 | ASSEGQGAWGYT
TRBJ2-1 | TRBV27 | 15 | ASSDLPRGRVYNEQF
TRBJ2-1 | TRBV4-3 | 12 | ASSQVGDDDEQF
TRBJ2-1 | TRBV6-5 | 12 | ASSGSGGLNEQF
TRBJ1-1 | TRBV4-3 | 14 | ASSQEIGDSNTEAF
TRBJ1-1 | TRBV4-3 | 14 | ASSQDRGAMNTEAF
TRBJ2-3 | TRBV10-1 | 17 | ASSEKEHRTGGATDTQY
TRBJ1-3 | TRBV11-2 | 14 | ASSLPTDRAGNTIY
TRBJ1-2 | TRBV27 | 13 | ASRPQGDRYYGYT
TRBJ1-4 | TRBV2 | 9 | ASSDHGQDL
TRBJ1-1 | TRBV6-4 | 9 | ASTINTEAF
TRBJ1-1 | TRBV11-2 | 12 | ASRAARGSTEAF
TRBJ2-7 | TRBV27 | 12 | ASSSRDRTYEQY
TRBJ1-6 | TRBV30 | 16 | AWSDLGLSDSYNSPLH
TRBJ2-7 | TRBV29-1 | 12 | SVENETGSYEQY
TRBJ1-1 | TRBV27 | 11 | ASSLSSDTEAF
TRBJ2-2 | TRBV9 | 15 | ASSVEWGTENTGELF
TRBJ2-1 | TRBV4-3 | 18 | ASSQGLTSGGPQLYNEQF
TRBJ1-2 | TRBV15 | 14 | ATSRDRTPRGYGYT
TRBJ2-3 | TRBV4-1 | 13 | ASSQEVEGTDTQY
TRBJ2-1 | TRBV27 | 10 | ASIGGLHEQF
TRBJ1-1 | TRBV27 | 13 | ASSFSDRGNTEAF
TRBJ2-2 | TRBV27 | 10 | ASSPGLGELF
TRBJ2-2 | TRBV9 | 14 | ASSEGVAGVNGELF
TRBJ2-7 | TRBV6-6 | 13 | ASGAQGQRSYEQY
TRBJ2-3 | TRBV7-8 | 13 | ASSSPGLPRDTQY
TRBJ2-1 | TRBV6-5 | 13 | ASSPLAERYNEQF
TRBJ1-1 | TRBV5-8 | 16 | ASSYLPGQGTLGTEAF
TRBJ2-2 | TRBV6-5 | 12 | ASSYGTPVGELF
TRBJ1-2 | TRBV19 | 10 | ASSIAGYGYT
TRBJ1-6 | TRBV11-1 | 14 | AILQGSTRYNSPLH
TRBJ1-1 | TRBV13 | 13 | ASSLYQGGITEAF
TRBJ1-1 | TRBV19 | 13 | ASRWGLTENTEAF
TRBJ2-5 | TRBV7-6 | 14 | ASSFTSGGYQETQY
TRBJ2-7 | TRBV4-3 | 12 | ASSPARTLYEQY
TRBJ2-7 | TRBV7-2 | 17 | ASSLEPGQGHGPSYEQY
TRBJ2-5 | TRBV2 | 14 | ASSDLAGGPLETQY
TRBJ2-3 | TRBV7-8 | 13 | ASSYFSSGDDTQY
TRBJ1-6 | TRBV7-2 | 14 | ASSLSGHHYNSPLH
TRBJ2-1 | TRBV4-3 | 14 | ASSQKLQGAYNEQF